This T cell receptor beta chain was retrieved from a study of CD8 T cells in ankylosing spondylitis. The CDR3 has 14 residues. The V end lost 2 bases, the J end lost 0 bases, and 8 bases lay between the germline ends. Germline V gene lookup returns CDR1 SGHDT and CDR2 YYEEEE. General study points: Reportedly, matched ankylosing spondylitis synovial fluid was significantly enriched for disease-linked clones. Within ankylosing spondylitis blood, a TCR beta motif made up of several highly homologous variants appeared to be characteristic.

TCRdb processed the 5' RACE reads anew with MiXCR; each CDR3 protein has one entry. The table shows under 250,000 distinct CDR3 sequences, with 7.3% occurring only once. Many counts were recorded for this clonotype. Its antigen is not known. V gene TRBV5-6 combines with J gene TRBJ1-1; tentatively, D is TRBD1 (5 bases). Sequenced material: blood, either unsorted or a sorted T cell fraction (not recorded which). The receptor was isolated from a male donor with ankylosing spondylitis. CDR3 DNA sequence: TGTGCCAGCAGCTTCCAGGGCATGAACACTGAAGCTTTCTTT. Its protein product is CASSFQGMNTEAFF.